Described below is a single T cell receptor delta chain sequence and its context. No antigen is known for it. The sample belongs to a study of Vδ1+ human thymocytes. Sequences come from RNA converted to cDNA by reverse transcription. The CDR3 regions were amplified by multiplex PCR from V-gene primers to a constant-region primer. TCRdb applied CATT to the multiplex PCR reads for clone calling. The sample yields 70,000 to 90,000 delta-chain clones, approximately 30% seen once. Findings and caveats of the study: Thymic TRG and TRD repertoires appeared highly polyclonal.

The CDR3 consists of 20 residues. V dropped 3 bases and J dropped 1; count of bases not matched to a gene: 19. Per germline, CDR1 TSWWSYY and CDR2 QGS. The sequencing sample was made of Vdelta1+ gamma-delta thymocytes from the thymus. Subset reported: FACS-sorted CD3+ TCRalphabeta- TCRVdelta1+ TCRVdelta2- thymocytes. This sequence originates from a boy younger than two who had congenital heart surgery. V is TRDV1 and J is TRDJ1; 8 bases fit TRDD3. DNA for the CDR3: TGTGCTCTTGGGGACCCCCGACCCTGGGGGGATAAGGAGGGCACCGATAAACTCATCTTT. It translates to CALGDPRPWGDKEGTDKLIF.